The sequence of this T cell receptor (beta chain) was determined in a study of blood T cell repertoires in COVID-19. Study-wide context: Samples of COVID-19 (acute and convalescent) were obtained from the United States, Italy and Spain. PBMCs, B-cell-depleted T cells, or T cells provided the cDNA or gDNA that made up the material.

Seattle participants joined during active infection and were tracked over time. In the original analysis: Reference gene primer amplification gave estimated nucleated cell counts. Sequencing was performed with immunoSEQ multiplex PCR; in TCRdb, only in-frame clones are kept and a portion is missing. The V and J calls and the clone size are those of that table, but D and trimming were determined from the DNA. In the table there are 410,000 or so clones, around 89% of which are singletons. The CDR3 has 14 residues. V gave up 4 bases and J gave up 7 bases; unmatched junction bases: 5. Germline CDR1 and CDR2: MRHNA and SNTAGT.

Sequencing was carried out using peripheral blood. This clonotype was obtained from a woman aged 40-49 years with COVID-19, enrolled during active disease. The rearrangement uses TRBV6-4 and TRBJ2-3, with 10 bases matching TRBD2. CDR3: CASSASGGVNTQYF. Here the CDR3 DNA reads TGTGCCAGCAGTGCGAGCGGGGGGGTGAATACGCAGTATTTT.